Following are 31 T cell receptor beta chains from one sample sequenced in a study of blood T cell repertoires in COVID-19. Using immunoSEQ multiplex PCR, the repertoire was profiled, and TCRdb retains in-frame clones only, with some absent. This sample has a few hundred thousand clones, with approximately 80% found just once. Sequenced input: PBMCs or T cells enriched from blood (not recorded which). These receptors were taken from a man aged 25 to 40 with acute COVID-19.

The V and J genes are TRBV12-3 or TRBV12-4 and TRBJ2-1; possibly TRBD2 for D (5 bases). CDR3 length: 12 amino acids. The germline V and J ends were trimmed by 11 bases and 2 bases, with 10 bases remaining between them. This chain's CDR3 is CAVRGTYNEQFF. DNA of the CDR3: TGTGCCGTCCGAGGGACCTACAATGAGCAGTTCTTC.

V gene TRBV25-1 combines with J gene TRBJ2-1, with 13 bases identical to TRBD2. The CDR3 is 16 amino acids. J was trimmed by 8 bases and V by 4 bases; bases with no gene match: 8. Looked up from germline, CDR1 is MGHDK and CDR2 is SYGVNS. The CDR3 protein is CASSGTGTSGVYEQFF. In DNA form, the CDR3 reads TGTGCCAGCAGTGGTACCGGGACTAGCGGGGTGTATGAGCAGTTCTTC. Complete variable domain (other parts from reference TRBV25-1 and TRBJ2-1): EADIYQTPRYLVIGTGKKITLECSQTMGHDKMYWYQQDPGMELHLIHYSYGVNSTEKGDLSSESTVSRIRTEHFPLTLESARPSHTSQYLCASSGTGTSGVYEQFFGPGTRLTVL.

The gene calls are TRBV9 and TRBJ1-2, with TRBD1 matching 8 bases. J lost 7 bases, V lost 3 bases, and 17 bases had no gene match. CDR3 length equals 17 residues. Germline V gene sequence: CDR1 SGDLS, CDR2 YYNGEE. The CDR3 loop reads CASSAYSDRAPPGGYTF. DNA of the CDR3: TGTGCCAGCAGCGCCTACTCGGACAGGGCCCCCCCCGGTGGCTACACCTTC.

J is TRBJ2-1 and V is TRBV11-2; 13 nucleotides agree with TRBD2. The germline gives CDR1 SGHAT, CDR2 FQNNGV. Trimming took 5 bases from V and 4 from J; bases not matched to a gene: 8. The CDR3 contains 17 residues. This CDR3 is CASSPSLLAGGYNEQFF. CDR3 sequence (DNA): TGTGCCAGCAGCCCATCGCTACTAGCGGGGGGGTACAATGAGCAGTTCTTC.

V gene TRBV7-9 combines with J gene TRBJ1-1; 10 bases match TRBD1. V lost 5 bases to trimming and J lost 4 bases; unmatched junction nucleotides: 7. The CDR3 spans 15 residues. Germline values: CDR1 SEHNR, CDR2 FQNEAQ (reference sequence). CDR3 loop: CASSRDRGFSTEAFF. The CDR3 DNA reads TGTGCCAGCAGCCGGGACAGGGGATTTAGCACTGAAGCTTTCTTT.

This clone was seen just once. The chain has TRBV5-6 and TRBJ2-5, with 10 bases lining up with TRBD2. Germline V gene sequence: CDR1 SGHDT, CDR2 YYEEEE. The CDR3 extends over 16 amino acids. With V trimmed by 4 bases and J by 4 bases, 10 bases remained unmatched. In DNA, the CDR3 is TGTGCCAGCAGCGACGCCCCTAGCGGGGGCAGAGAGACCCAGTACTTC. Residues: CASSDAPSGGRETQYF.

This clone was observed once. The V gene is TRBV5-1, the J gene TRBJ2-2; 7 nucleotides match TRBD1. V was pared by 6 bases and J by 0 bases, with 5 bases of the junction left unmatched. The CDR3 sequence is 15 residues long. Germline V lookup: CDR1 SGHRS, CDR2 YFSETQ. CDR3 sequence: CASNEGQPNTGELFF. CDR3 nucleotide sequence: TGCGCCAGCAATGAGGGACAGCCGAACACCGGGGAGCTGTTTTTT.

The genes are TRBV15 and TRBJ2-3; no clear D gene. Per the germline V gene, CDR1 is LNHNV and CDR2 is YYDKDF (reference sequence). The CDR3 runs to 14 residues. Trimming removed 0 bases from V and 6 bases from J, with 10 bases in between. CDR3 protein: CATSRDSSWDTQYF. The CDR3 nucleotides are TGTGCCACCAGCAGAGATTCTAGTTGGGATACGCAGTATTTT.

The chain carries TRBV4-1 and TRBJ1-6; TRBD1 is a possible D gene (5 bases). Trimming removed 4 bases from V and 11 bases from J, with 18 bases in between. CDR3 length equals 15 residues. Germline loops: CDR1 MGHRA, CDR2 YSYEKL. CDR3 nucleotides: TGCGCCAGCAGCCGGGTTGGAGCTCGGGGGGCACCCCTCCACTTT. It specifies CASSRVGARGAPLHF.

The CDR3 is CSVEGSLAGGHSQETQYF. CDR3 coding DNA: TGCAGCGTTGAAGGCAGTCTAGCGGGGGGCCACTCCCAAGAGACCCAGTACTTC. This chain joins TRBV29-1 and TRBJ2-5, with TRBD2 matching 11 bases. In germline, CDR1 is SQVTM, CDR2 ANQGSEA. Germline trimming cut 1 base from V and 1 base from J; bases unmatched to any gene: 11. The CDR3 consists of 18 residues.

The CDR3, as DNA: TGTGCCAGCAGCTTGGGGGGTACAGGGATCGCTGAAGCTTTCTTT. It translates to CASSLGGTGIAEAFF. This chain connects TRBV5-4 to TRBJ1-1; weak D call: TRBD1 (6 bases). CDR3 length: 15 amino acids. V lost 0 bases to trimming and J lost 6 bases, with 15 bases between them. Germline CDR1 is SGHNT and CDR2 is YYREEE (reference sequence). Using reference TRBV5-4 and TRBJ1-1 for the parts outside the CDR3, the full variable domain is ETGVTQSPTHLIKTRGQQVTLRCSSQSGHNTVSWYQQALGQGPQFIFQYYREEENGRGNFPPRFSGLQFPNYSSELNVNALELDDSALYLCASSLGGTGIAEAFFGQGTRLTVV.

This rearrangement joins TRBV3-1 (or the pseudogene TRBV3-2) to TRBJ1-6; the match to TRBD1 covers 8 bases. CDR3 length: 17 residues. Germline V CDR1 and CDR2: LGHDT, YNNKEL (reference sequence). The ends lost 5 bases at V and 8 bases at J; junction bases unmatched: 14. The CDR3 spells CASSARSVGTGYSPLHF. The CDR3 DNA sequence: TGTGCCAGCAGCGCCAGGTCGGTGGGGACAGGATATTCACCCCTCCACTTT.

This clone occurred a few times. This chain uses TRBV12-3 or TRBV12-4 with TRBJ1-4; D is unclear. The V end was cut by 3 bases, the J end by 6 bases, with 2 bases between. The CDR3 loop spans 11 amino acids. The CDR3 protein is CASSFYEKLFF. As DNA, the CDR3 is TGTGCCAGCAGTTTCTATGAAAAACTGTTTTTT.

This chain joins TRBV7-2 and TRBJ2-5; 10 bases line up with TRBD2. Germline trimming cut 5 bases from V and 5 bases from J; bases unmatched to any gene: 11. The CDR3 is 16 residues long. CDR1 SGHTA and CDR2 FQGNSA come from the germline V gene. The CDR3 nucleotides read TGTGCCAGCAGCCCAGGTCCGCTAGCGGGGGACGAGACCCAGTACTTC. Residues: CASSPGPLAGDETQYF.

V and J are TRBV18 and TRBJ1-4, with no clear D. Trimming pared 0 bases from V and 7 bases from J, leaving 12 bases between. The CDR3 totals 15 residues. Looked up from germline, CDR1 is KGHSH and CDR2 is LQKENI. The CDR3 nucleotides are TGTGCCAGCTCACCACCGGCCGGGGTAGGTGAAAAACTGTTTTTT. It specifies CASSPPAGVGEKLFF.

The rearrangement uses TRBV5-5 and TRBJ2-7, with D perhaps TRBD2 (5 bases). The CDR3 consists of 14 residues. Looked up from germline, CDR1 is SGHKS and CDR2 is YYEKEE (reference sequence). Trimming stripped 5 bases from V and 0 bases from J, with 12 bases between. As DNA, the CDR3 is TGTGCCAGCAGTACCGGGATCGACTCCTACGAGCAGTACTTC. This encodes CASSTGIDSYEQYF.

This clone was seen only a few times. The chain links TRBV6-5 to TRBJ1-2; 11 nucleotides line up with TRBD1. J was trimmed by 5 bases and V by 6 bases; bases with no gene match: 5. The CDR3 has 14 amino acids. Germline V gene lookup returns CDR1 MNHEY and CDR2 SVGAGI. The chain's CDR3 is CASSPRDRGYGYTF. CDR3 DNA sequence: TGTGCCAGCAGCCCCCGGGACAGGGGGTATGGCTACACCTTC.

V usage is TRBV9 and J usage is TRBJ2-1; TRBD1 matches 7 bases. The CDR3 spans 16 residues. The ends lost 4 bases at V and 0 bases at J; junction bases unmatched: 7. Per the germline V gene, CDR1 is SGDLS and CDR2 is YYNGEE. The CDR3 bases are TGTGCCAGCAGCTCCCGGACAGGCCCCTCCTACAATGAGCAGTTCTTC. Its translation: CASSSRTGPSYNEQFF.

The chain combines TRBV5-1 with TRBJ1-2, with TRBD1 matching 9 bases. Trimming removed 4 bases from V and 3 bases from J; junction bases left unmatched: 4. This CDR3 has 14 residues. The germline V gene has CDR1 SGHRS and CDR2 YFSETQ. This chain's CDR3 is CASSPGTGHYGYTF. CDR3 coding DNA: TGCGCCAGCAGCCCAGGGACAGGGCACTATGGCTACACCTTC.

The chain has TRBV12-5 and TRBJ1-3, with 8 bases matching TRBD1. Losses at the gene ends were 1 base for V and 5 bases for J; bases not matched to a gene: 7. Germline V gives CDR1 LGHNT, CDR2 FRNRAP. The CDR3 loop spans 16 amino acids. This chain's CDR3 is CASGLGQGTPRNTIYF. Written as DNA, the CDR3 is TGTGCTAGTGGTTTGGGACAGGGGACTCCCCGAAACACCATATATTTT.

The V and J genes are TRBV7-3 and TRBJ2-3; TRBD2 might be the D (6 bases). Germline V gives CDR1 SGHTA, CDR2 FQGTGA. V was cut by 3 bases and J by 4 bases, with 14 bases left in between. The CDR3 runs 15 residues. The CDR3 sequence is CASSFSGTSSDTQYF. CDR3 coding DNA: TGTGCCAGCAGCTTCTCAGGGACTTCCTCAGATACGCAGTATTTT.

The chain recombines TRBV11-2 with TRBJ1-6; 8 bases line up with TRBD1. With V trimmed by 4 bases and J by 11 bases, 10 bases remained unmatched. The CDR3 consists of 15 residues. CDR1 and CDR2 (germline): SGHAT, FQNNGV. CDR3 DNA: TGTGCCAGCAGCTGGGGGGACAGGTCGTTTGCACCCCTCCACTTT. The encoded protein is CASSWGDRSFAPLHF.

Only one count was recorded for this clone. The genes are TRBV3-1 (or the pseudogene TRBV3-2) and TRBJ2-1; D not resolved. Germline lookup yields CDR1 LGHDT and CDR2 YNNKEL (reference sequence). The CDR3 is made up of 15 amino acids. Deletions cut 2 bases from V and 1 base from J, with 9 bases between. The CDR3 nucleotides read TGTGCCAGCAGCCAAAATCGGGTATCCTACAATGAGCAGTTCTTC. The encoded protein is CASSQNRVSYNEQFF.

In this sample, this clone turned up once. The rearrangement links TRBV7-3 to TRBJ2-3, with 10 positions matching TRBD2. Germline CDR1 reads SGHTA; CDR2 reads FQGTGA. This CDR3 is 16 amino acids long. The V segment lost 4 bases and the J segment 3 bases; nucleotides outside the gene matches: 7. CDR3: CASSSEAGGPTDTQYF. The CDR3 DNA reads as TGTGCCAGCAGCTCAGAAGCGGGGGGGCCGACAGATACGCAGTATTTT.

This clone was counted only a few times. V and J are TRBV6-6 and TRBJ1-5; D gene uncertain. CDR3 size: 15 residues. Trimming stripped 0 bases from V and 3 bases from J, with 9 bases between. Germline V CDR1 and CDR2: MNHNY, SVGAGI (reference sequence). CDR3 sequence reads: CASSYSTQPNQPQHF. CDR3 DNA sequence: TGTGCCAGCAGTTACTCCACACAGCCCAATCAGCCCCAGCATTTT.

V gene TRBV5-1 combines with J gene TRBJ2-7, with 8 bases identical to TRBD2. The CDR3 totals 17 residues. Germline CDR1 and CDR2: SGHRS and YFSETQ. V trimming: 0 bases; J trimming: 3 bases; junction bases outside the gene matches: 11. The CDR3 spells CASSLGSGGSLYYEQYF. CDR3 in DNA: TGCGCCAGCAGCTTGGGGAGCGGGGGCTCTCTTTACTACGAGCAGTACTTC.

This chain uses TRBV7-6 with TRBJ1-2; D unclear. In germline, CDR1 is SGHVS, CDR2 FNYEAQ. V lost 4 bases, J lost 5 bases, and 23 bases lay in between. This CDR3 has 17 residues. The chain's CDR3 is CASSSRRNPRYWYGYTF. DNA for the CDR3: TGTGCCAGCAGCTCCCGGAGGAATCCACGGTATTGGTATGGCTACACCTTC. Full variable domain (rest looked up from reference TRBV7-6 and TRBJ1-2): GAGVSQSPRYKVTKRGQDVALRCDPISGHVSLYWYRQALGQGPEFLTYFNYEAQQDKSGLPNDRFSAERPEGSISTLTIQRTEQRDSAMYRCASSSRRNPRYWYGYTFGSGTRLTVV.

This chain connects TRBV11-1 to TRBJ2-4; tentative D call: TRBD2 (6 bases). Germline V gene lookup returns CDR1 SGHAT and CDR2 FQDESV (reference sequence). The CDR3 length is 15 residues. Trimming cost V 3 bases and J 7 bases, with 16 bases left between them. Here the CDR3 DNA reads TGTGCCAGCAGCTTTAGGGTCGGAGGGCAGAACATTCAGTACTTC. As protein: CASSFRVGGQNIQYF.

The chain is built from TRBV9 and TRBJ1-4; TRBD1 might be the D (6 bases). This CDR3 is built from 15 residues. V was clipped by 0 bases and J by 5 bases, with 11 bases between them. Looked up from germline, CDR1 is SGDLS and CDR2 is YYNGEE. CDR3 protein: CASSVGGTSNEKLFF. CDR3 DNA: TGTGCCAGCAGCGTAGGAGGGACATCAAATGAAAAACTGTTTTTT.

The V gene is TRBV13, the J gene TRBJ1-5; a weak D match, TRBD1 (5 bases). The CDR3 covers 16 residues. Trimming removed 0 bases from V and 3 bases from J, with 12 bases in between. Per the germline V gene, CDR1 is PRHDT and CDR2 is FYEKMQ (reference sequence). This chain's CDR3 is CASSLGGGGYNQPQHF. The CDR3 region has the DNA TGTGCCAGCAGCTTAGGTGGGGGAGGCTACAATCAGCCCCAGCATTTT.

The CDR3 DNA follows: TGTGCCACTAAGCTTGGGACAGGGAACACTGAAGCTTTCTTT. Translated: CATKLGTGNTEAFF. The V gene is TRBV5-4, the J gene TRBJ1-1; TRBD1 aligns across 8 bases. V lost 9 bases, J lost 1 base, and 8 bases stayed unmatched. Germline values: CDR1 SGHNT, CDR2 YYREEE (reference sequence). The CDR3 loop spans 14 amino acids.